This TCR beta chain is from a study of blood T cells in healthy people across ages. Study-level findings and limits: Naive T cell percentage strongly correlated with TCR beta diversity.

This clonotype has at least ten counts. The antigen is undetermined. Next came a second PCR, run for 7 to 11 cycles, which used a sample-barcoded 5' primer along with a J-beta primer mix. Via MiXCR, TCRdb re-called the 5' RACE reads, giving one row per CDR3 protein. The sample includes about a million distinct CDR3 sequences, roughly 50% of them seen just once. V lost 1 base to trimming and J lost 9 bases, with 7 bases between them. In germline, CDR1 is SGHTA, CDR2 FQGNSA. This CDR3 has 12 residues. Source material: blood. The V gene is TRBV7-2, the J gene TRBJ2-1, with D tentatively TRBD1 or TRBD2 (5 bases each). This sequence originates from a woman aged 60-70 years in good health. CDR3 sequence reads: CASSLVGGEQFF. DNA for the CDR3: TGTGCCAGCAGCTTAGTTGGGGGTGAGCAGTTCTTC.